This is a list of T cell receptor beta chains from one sample in a study of T-cell memory formation after mild COVID-19. TCRdb called the 5' RACE reads again in MiXCR, with one record for every CDR3 protein. This repertoire shows 25,000 to 35,000 distinct CDR3 sequences, approximately 7% found once; its top ten account for roughly 14%. Source material: PBMCs or a T cell subset sorted from them (not recorded which). The receptor set was obtained from an adult woman who had mild COVID-19 (a few samples of this study predate the infection). Cell type and time point are not known. Both conserved end residues are part of each CDR3. The D gene is left open where the match is weak. Clone size is shown for a subset of rows, as once, few, many or a class of expanded clone.

>NA|TRBV4-2|many|TRBJ1-6
TGTGCCAGCAGCCAAGTAGCAGGACAGCTTAATTCACCCCTCCACTTT
CASSQVAGQLNSPLHF
>NA|TRBV6-2/TRBV6-3|many|TRBJ2-4
TGTGCCAGCAGTTACTCGAGACAGTTGGGGCAAGCCAAAAACATTCAGTACTTC
CASSYSRQLGQAKNIQYF
>NA|TRBV12-3/TRBV12-4|medium-sized|TRBJ2-7
TGTGCCAGCAGTTTAGTGGACACCTACGAGCAGTACTTC
CASSLVDTYEQYF
>TRBD1|TRBV11-2|few|TRBJ1-2
TGTGCCAGCAGCTTAGAAGTAGGGGGCGCTGGCTACACCTTC
CASSLEVGGAGYTF
>NA|TRBV7-8|many|TRBJ1-5
TGTGCCAGCAGCCCTAGGACAGTCAATCAGCCCCAGCATTTT
CASSPRTVNQPQHF
>TRBD1|TRBV12-3/TRBV12-4|many|TRBJ1-1
TGTGCCAGCAGACTTAATGACAGGGGTAACACTGAAGCTTTCTTT
CASRLNDRGNTEAFF
>TRBD1|TRBV20-1|many|TRBJ2-7
TGCAGTGCTAATGGACAGGGGGTCTACGAGCAGTACTTC
CSANGQGVYEQYF
>TRBD1|TRBV7-2|NA|TRBJ2-1
TGTGCCAGCAGCCCCACCGGGACAGTGGGTGAGCAGTTCTTC
CASSPTGTVGEQFF
>NA|TRBV7-2|many|TRBJ1-5
TGTGCCAGCAGCTTATTTCACGGACAATGGAGTCAGCCCCAGCATTTT
CASSLFHGQWSQPQHF
>NA|TRBV11-2|many|TRBJ2-7
TGTGCCAGCCGGGGGGACATTAAGCAGTACTTC
CASRGDIKQYF
>NA|TRBV10-3|few|TRBJ2-3
TGTGCCATCAGTGGTGGGACAGATACGCAGTATTTT
CAISGGTDTQYF
>TRBD1|TRBV5-1|many|TRBJ2-1
TGCGCCAGCAGCTTGATACAGGGGCTCGACAATGAGCAGTTCTTC
CASSLIQGLDNEQFF
>NA|TRBV18|many|TRBJ1-1
TGTGCCAGCTCGCAGGGGATTTGGGACACTGAAGCTTTCTTT
CASSQGIWDTEAFF
>TRBD2|TRBV5-1|many|TRBJ2-3
TGCGCCAGCAGCTCAACCGGGACTAGAGCAGATACGCAGTATTTT
CASSSTGTRADTQYF
>NA|TRBV4-2|NA|TRBJ2-3
TGTGCCAGCAGCCAAGACCTCCTTATATCAGATACGCAGTATTTT
CASSQDLLISDTQYF
>NA|TRBV30|many|TRBJ1-1
TGTGCCTCACAGGGAAAGAACACTGAAGCTTTCTTT
CASQGKNTEAFF
>TRBD1|TRBV7-9|many|TRBJ2-7
TGTGCCAGCAGCTCCCGGACAGGGGGCATTACTACCTACGAGCAGTACTTC
CASSSRTGGITTYEQYF
>TRBD1|TRBV19|many|TRBJ1-2
TGTGCCAGTAGTACGGGACAGCTCTTGGGTGGCTACACCTTC
CASSTGQLLGGYTF
>NA|TRBV18|many|TRBJ2-5
TGTGCCAGCTCACCAAACAGCCAAGAGACCCAGTACTTC
CASSPNSQETQYF
>NA|TRBV20-1|few|TRBJ2-2
TGCAGGGCCCAGGACCGAGCCGCCGGGGAGCTGTTTTTT
CRAQDRAAGELFF
>NA|TRBV24-1|many|TRBJ2-5
TGTGCCACCAGTCCGGACAGTCGTGGGACCCAGTACTTC
CATSPDSRGTQYF
>NA|TRBV7-2|NA|TRBJ2-7
TGTGCCAGCAGCTCCCGGGGCGAGCAGTACTTC
CASSSRGEQYF
>TRBD2|TRBV3-1|few|TRBJ2-7
TGTGCCAGCAGCCAAGTCCTAGCGGGAGCCTCATCCTACGAGCAGTACTTC
CASSQVLAGASSYEQYF
>TRBD1|TRBV7-8|NA|TRBJ1-4
TGTGCCAGCAGCTTAGCCGTGCGGGACAGTACCCTGTTTTTT
CASSLAVRDSTLFF
>NA|TRBV10-3|many|TRBJ2-3
TGTGCCGGCCGGGACACCCACACAGATACGCAGTATTTT
CAGRDTHTDTQYF